The next 10 T cell receptor beta chains were all read from a single sample in a study of T cells expressing NK-cell markers. Reanalyzing the 5' RACE reads, TCRdb keeps one entry per CDR3 protein, without DNA. The sample has roughly 350,000 distinct CDR3 sequences. Specimen: blood T cells: a sorted CD56 or NKG2C T cell subset, CD4+ or CD8+ T cells, or bulk PBMC T cells (not recorded which). Receptors were obtained from a man between 18 and 69 years old in good health.

The J gene is TRBJ1-1, the V gene TRBV6-5. This CDR3 has 16 amino acids. Germline V gene data show CDR1 as MNHEY and CDR2 as SVGAGI. The CDR3 loop reads CASSYSRLDLDTEAFF.

This rearrangement joins TRBV14 to TRBJ2-2; lacking DNA, the TRBD1 call made by TCRdb goes unchecked. The V gene's germline CDR1 is SGHDN and CDR2 FVKESK. This CDR3 is built from 17 residues. This CDR3 is CASSQELGGLNTGELFF.

The rearrangement uses TRBV24-1 and TRBJ2-2. The CDR3 spans 14 residues. The germline V gene has CDR1 KGHDR and CDR2 SFDVKD. The CDR3 loop is CATSDFQGNRELFF.

V is TRBV27 and J is TRBJ1-2; TCRdb returns TRBD1, unconfirmable since there is no DNA. The germline V gene has CDR1 MNHEY and CDR2 SMNVEV (reference sequence). This CDR3 comprises 13 residues. The CDR3 sequence: CASSLFPRGGYTF.

V gene TRBV7-8 combines with J gene TRBJ2-7; TCRdb names TRBD1, which stays unverified in the absence of DNA. The CDR3 runs to 18 residues. Germline-derived CDR1 and CDR2 are SGHVS and FQNEAQ. The CDR3 sequence is CASSPRPSLSSSNYEQYF.

The chain carries TRBV7-9 and TRBJ2-1; TCRdb proposes TRBD2, but this gene call is untestable without DNA. The CDR3 has 15 amino acids. Germline V lookup: CDR1 SEHNR, CDR2 FQNEAQ (reference sequence). CDR3 loop: CASSLTRGLGDEQFF. Variable domain in full (rest from reference TRBV7-9 and TRBJ2-1): DTGVSQNPRHKITKRGQNVTFRCDPISEHNRLYWYRQTLGQGPEFLTYFQNEAQLEKSRLLSDRFSAERPKGSFSTLEIQRTEQGDSAMYLCASSLTRGLGDEQFFGPGTRLTVL.

The chain employs TRBV7-2 and TRBJ2-3; TCRdb indicates TRBD2, and absent DNA this call remains unverified. The CDR3 totals 16 residues. From germline, CDR1 is SGHTA and CDR2 FQGNSA. CDR3 protein: CASSLRLAGGPDTQYF.

This chain links TRBV11-1 with TRBJ1-6. Germline V gene sequence: CDR1 SGHAT, CDR2 FQDESV (reference sequence). This CDR3 comprises 14 residues. This CDR3 is CASSLSDGNSPLHF.

The rearrangement links TRBV7-2 to TRBJ2-7; the D call of TRBD2 rests on TCRdb alone, since no DNA is present to check it. CDR1 is SGHTA, CDR2 FQGNSA, per germline. The CDR3 has 12 amino acids. The CDR3 sequence is CASSRTQYEQYF.

The gene calls are TRBV7-8 and TRBJ2-5; the TCRdb call, TRBD2, lacks DNA for checking. Germline-derived CDR1 and CDR2 are SGHVS and FQNEAQ. The CDR3 covers 14 residues. This chain's CDR3 is CASSFNSRQETQYF.